The clone carrying this TCR beta chain was seen ten or more times. The target antigen is unknown. One entry per CDR3 protein, called by TCRdb with MiXCR from the 5' RACE reads. This sample yields around 490,000 distinct CDR3 sequences, of which approximately 5% are seen a single time; around 3.6% belongs to the top ten. The record originates from a study of CD8 T cells in ankylosing spondylitis. Findings and caveats of the study: Apparently characteristic of ankylosing spondylitis blood was a TCR beta motif (fewer than ten highly homologous variants).

CDR1 and CDR2 from the germline V gene are SGHRS and YFSETQ. Trimming removed 4 bases from V and 0 bases from J; junction bases left unmatched: 8. This CDR3 has 16 residues. The chain employs TRBV5-1 and TRBJ1-1; 8 positions match TRBD1. Material: blood, either unsorted or a sorted T cell fraction (not recorded which). This clonotype was sampled from a male donor with ankylosing spondylitis. The CDR3 region has the DNA TGCGCCAGCAGCCGCCGGGACAGGTTTATGAACACTGAAGCTTTCTTT. It is translated as CASSRRDRFMNTEAFF.